Presented here are 30 T cell receptor beta chains from one specimen sequenced in a study of cytomegalovirus exposure and HLA in healthy donors. PCR was performed using 60 Vbeta and 13 Jbeta primers. Method: immunoSEQ multiplex PCR; TCRdb's copy keeps in-frame clones and lacks some. The sample lists under 200,000 clones, more than 65% occurring once. Sequenced material: PBMCs. The receptor set was obtained from a man aged 45-65 years in good health and CMV-seropositive.

The chain has TRBV5-1 and TRBJ1-1; the match to TRBD1 covers 7 bases. Germline V lookup: CDR1 SGHRS, CDR2 YFSETQ. There are 15 residues in the CDR3. The V gene end was trimmed by 5 bases and the J gene end by 1 base; junction bases not matched to a gene: 8. The CDR3 reads CASSRQGFENTEAFF. Here the CDR3 DNA reads TGCGCCAGCAGTCGACAGGGATTTGAGAACACTGAAGCTTTCTTT.

The V call is TRBV6-1, the J call TRBJ1-6, with 8 bases identical to TRBD1. The length of the CDR3 is 15 residues. V dropped 6 bases and J dropped 7; count of bases not matched to a gene: 8. Germline V CDR1 and CDR2: MNHNS, SASEGT. The CDR3 here is CASRERQGSNSPLHF. Here the CDR3 DNA reads TGTGCCAGCAGAGAACGACAGGGGTCGAATTCACCCCTCCACTTT.

The chain uses TRBV9 and TRBJ1-1; 8 bases agree with TRBD1. Germline loops: CDR1 SGDLS, CDR2 YYNGEE. The CDR3 covers 16 residues. V was pared by 2 bases and J by 6 bases, with 12 bases of the junction left unmatched. In DNA form, the CDR3 reads TGTGCCAGCAGCGTGCTACCGAGACAGGGGAAGGCTGAAGCTTTCTTT. It codes for CASSVLPRQGKAEAFF.

The rearrangement links TRBV9 to TRBJ2-3; 13 positions match TRBD2. This CDR3 contains 16 residues. Germline V lookup: CDR1 SGDLS, CDR2 YYNGEE. J was trimmed by 6 bases and V by 3 bases; bases with no gene match: 7. The CDR3 nucleotides read TGTGCCAGCAGCGCCGGACTAGCGGGAGATTGGGATACGCAGTATTTT. It translates to CASSAGLAGDWDTQYF.

The chain joins TRBV29-1 to TRBJ1-1; 9 nucleotides match TRBD1. The germline gives CDR1 SQVTM, CDR2 ANQGSEA. V shed 1 base, J shed 5 bases, and the junction held 5 bases outside the gene matches. The CDR3 is made up of 14 amino acids. Here the CDR3 DNA reads TGCAGCGTTGAAGGACAGGGGGTTGAAACTGAAGCTTTCTTT. Translating it yields CSVEGQGVETEAFF.

The chain combines TRBV7-2 with TRBJ2-1, with TRBD2 matching 13 bases. The CDR3 totals 15 residues. The V and J ends lost 1 base and 15 bases, in that order; junction bases with no gene match: 9. The germline CDR1 and CDR2 sequences are SGHTA and FQGNSA. CDR3 nucleotide sequence: TGTGCCAGCAGCTTAGGCCACGGGACTAGCGGGATTCGGTTCTTC. Translated: CASSLGHGTSGIRFF. Together with reference TRBV7-2 and TRBJ2-1, the CDR3 gives the full variable domain: GAGVSQSPSNKVTEKGKDVELRCDPISGHTALYWYRQSLGQGLEFLIYFQGNSAPDKSGLPSDRFSAERTGGSVSTLTIQRTQQEDSAVYLCASSLGHGTSGIRFFGPGTRLTVL.

This CDR3 reads CASSSFETQYF. DNA for the CDR3: TGCGCCAGCAGCTCCTTCGAGACCCAGTACTTC. The genes are TRBV5-1 and TRBJ2-5, with D hard to call. Per germline, CDR1 SGHRS and CDR2 YFSETQ. The CDR3 has 11 residues. V lost 3 bases, J lost 5 bases, and 5 bases lay in between.

J is TRBJ2-5 and V is TRBV5-4; TRBD1 is a possible D gene (6 bases). The germline CDR1 and CDR2 sequences are SGHNT and YYREEE (reference sequence). Trimming stripped 3 bases from V and 6 bases from J, with 9 bases between. The CDR3 spans 12 residues. The CDR3 here is CASSSDSQTQYF. The DNA for the CDR3 is TGTGCCAGCAGCTCGGACAGCCAGACCCAGTACTTC.

The V call is TRBV6-5, the J call TRBJ1-6; 11 bases align to TRBD1. With V trimmed by 6 bases and J by 5 bases, 3 bases remained unmatched. CDR1 MNHEY and CDR2 SVGAGI come from the germline V gene. The CDR3 is 15 amino acids. CDR3 loop: CASSQGQGDNSPLHF. The CDR3 coding sequence is TGTGCCAGCAGCCAGGGACAGGGGGATAATTCACCCCTCCACTTT.

The V call is TRBV27, the J call TRBJ2-7, with D maybe TRBD1 (6 bases). The CDR3 runs to 13 residues. The germline CDR1 and CDR2 sequences are MNHEY and SMNVEV (reference sequence). Trimming stripped 4 bases from V and 4 bases from J, with 11 bases between. The CDR3 protein is CASSSGQGYEQYF. The CDR3 bases are TGTGCCAGCAGTTCGGGTCAGGGGTACGAGCAGTACTTC.

This clone has only one observation. The chain carries TRBV27 and TRBJ2-2, with TRBD1 identical over 8 bases. The germline CDR1 and CDR2 sequences are MNHEY and SMNVEV (reference sequence). V gave up 3 bases and J gave up 5 bases; unmatched junction bases: 5. The length of the CDR3 is 15 residues. This chain's CDR3 is CASSLTGVITGELFF. The CDR3 nucleotides are TGTGCCAGCAGTTTGACAGGGGTAATTACCGGGGAGCTGTTTTTT.

The chain combines TRBV6-6 with TRBJ2-7, with 7 bases aligning to TRBD1. Germline CDR1 MNHNY, CDR2 SVGAGI (reference sequence). V lost 2 bases and J lost 6; bases outside the gene matches: 7. The length of the CDR3 is 14 residues. CDR3 DNA: TGTGCCAGCAGTTACCTCCAGGGGGTCGGCGAGCAGTACGTC. This gives the protein CASSYLQGVGEQYV.

J is TRBJ2-1 and V is TRBV18; D is possibly TRBD1 (6 bases). The CDR3 contains 16 residues. Trimming left V 4 bases short and J 0 bases short, with 13 bases between. The germline gives CDR1 KGHSH, CDR2 LQKENI. CDR3 loop: CASSLPGVPSYNEQFF. In DNA, the CDR3 is TGTGCCAGCTCACTCCCAGGGGTCCCCTCCTACAATGAGCAGTTCTTC.

V is TRBV9 and J is TRBJ2-6; possibly TRBD1 for D (5 bases). Germline lookup yields CDR1 SGDLS and CDR2 YYNGEE. Trimming pared 4 bases from V and 0 bases from J, leaving 11 bases between. The CDR3 consists of 16 residues. As DNA, the CDR3 is TGTGCCAGCAGCCTTAGGGGTGGCTCTGGGGCCAACGTCCTGACTTTC. Its protein is CASSLRGGSGANVLTF.

This clone was found a few times. The rearrangement joins TRBV2 to TRBJ1-2; no firm D call. Trimming stripped 3 bases from V and 5 bases from J, with 10 bases between. The CDR3 spans 13 residues. The germline gives CDR1 SNHLY, CDR2 FYNNEI. CDR3 nucleotides: TGTGCCAGCAGTGAGTCACAGCCATATGGCTACACCTTC. Translating gives CASSESQPYGYTF.

Details on this clone: The sample carries other DNA sequences with the same CDR3. The V and J genes are TRBV19 and TRBJ1-1, with a possible D match to TRBD1 (6 bases). The CDR3 has 13 residues. Germline assignment: CDR1 LNHDA and CDR2 SQIVND (reference sequence). Trimming took off 3 bases at V and 1 base at J, with 6 bases between the two ends. CDR3 sequence: CASSIRGNTEAFF. DNA of the CDR3: TGTGCCAGTAGTATCAGGGGGAACACTGAAGCTTTCTTT.

The chain is built from TRBV7-8 and TRBJ1-2, with a weak D call TRBD1 (5 bases). Germline V lookup: CDR1 SGHVS, CDR2 FQNEAQ. V lost 0 bases and J 7 bases, leaving 9 bases between the germline ends. The CDR3 runs 13 residues. CDR3 nucleotides: TGTGCCAGCAGCTTAGCGGTGGGGGGTGGCTACACCTTC. This gives the protein CASSLAVGGGYTF.

The chain links TRBV5-1 to TRBJ1-2; tentatively, D is TRBD1 (5 bases). With 4 bases removed from V and 7 bases from J, the gap between germline ends came to 14 bases. CDR1 and CDR2 from the germline V gene are SGHRS and YFSETQ. The CDR3 is made up of 13 amino acids. DNA of the CDR3: TGCGCCAGCAGCCCGGACCAAAGGGGTGGCTACACCTTC. This codes for CASSPDQRGGYTF. Drawing the rest from reference TRBV5-1 and TRBJ1-2, the complete variable domain is KAGVTQTPRYLIKTRGQQVTLSCSPISGHRSVSWYQQTPGQGLQFLFEYFSETQRNKGNFPGRFSGRQFSNSRSEMNVSTLELGDSALYLCASSPDQRGGYTFGSGTRLTVV.

CDR3 amino acids: CASSSTGQGVGGYTF. The CDR3 DNA sequence: TGTGCCAGCAGTTCCACGGGACAGGGGGTCGGTGGCTACACCTTC. The chain combines TRBV7-9 with TRBJ1-2; TRBD1 matches at 11 bases. The junction had 10 bases not matched to a gene; V was cut back by 6 bases and J by 7 bases. CDR1 is SEHNR, CDR2 FQNEAQ, per germline (reference sequence). The CDR3 spans 15 residues. Together with reference TRBV7-9 and TRBJ1-2, the CDR3 gives the full variable domain: DTGVSQNPRHKITKRGQNVTFRCDPISEHNRLYWYRQTLGQGPEFLTYFQNEAQLEKSRLLSDRFSAERPKGSFSTLEIQRTEQGDSAMYLCASSSTGQGVGGYTFGSGTRLTVV.

The chain recombines TRBV19 with TRBJ1-5, with 7 bases identical to TRBD1. V was clipped by 10 bases and J by 2 bases; unmatched bases: 8. Per germline, CDR1 LNHDA and CDR2 SQIVND (reference sequence). The CDR3 is made up of 14 amino acids. CDR3 in amino acids: CATSRDSGNQPQHF. Written as DNA, the CDR3 is TGTGCCACCTCCCGGGACAGCGGCAATCAGCCCCAGCATTTT.

The J gene is TRBJ2-3, the V gene TRBV18; D is unresolved. CDR3 length: 12 residues. The germline gives CDR1 KGHSH, CDR2 LQKENI. V was clipped by 6 bases and J by 0 bases, with 4 bases between them. CDR3 protein: CASSPSTDTQYF. DNA of the CDR3: TGTGCCAGCTCTCCGAGCACAGATACGCAGTATTTT.

The CDR3 DNA reads as TGCAGCGTTGTCCTCGGACAGAACGCTAACTATGGCTACACCTTC. Residues: CSVVLGQNANYGYTF. The chain is built from TRBV29-1 and TRBJ1-2; D may be TRBD1 (6 bases). This CDR3 has 15 residues. Trimming took 4 bases from V and 0 from J, leaving 15 bases between them. CDR1 is SQVTM, CDR2 ANQGSEA, per germline.

The gene calls are TRBV27 and TRBJ1-5, with D possibly being TRBD1 (5 bases). Germline lookup yields CDR1 MNHEY and CDR2 SMNVEV (reference sequence). Trimming took 5 bases from V and 1 from J, leaving 9 bases between them. This CDR3 comprises 14 residues. The CDR3 coding sequence is TGTGCCAGCAGTGAAAGGGGAAGCAATCAGCCCCAGCATTTT. Its protein is CASSERGSNQPQHF.

The chain combines TRBV27 with TRBJ2-1, with a tentative D call TRBD2 (7 bases). Deletions cut 3 bases from V and 4 bases from J, with 13 bases between. Germline CDR1 and CDR2: MNHEY and SMNVEV (reference sequence). The CDR3 sequence is 15 residues long. The CDR3 DNA is TGTGCCAGCAGTTTTGGGGGGGCCGGTTACAATGAGCAGTTCTTC. Its translation is CASSFGGAGYNEQFF.

The rearrangement links TRBV6-5 to TRBJ1-2; 8 bases agree with TRBD1. The V and J ends lost 0 bases and 7 bases, in that order; junction bases with no gene match: 10. CDR1 and CDR2 (germline): MNHEY, SVGAGI. CDR3 length: 16 amino acids. CDR3 residues: CASSYSPPGQGSGYTF. The CDR3, as DNA: TGTGCCAGCAGTTACTCCCCTCCAGGACAGGGCTCTGGCTACACCTTC.

This chain links TRBV15 with TRBJ2-5; D perhaps matches TRBD2 (6 bases). This CDR3 has 17 residues. Looked up from germline, CDR1 is LNHNV and CDR2 is YYDKDF (reference sequence). The germline V and J ends were trimmed by 5 bases and 5 bases, with 24 bases remaining between them. CDR3: CATSPSPSPGDGETQYF. CDR3 DNA sequence: TGTGCCACCAGCCCTTCCCCATCCCCGGGGGATGGGGAGACCCAGTACTTC.

This sequence joins TRBV5-1 and TRBJ1-1; a weak D match, TRBD1 (5 bases). The CDR3 has 15 amino acids. From germline, CDR1 is SGHRS and CDR2 YFSETQ. Trimming stripped 0 bases from V and 3 bases from J, with 12 bases between. The CDR3 is CASSLVGGADTEAFF. The CDR3 nucleotides read TGCGCCAGCAGCTTGGTGGGAGGGGCGGACACTGAAGCTTTCTTT.

The chain employs TRBV5-1 and TRBJ1-2; 9 bases are shared with TRBD1. J gave up 6 bases and V 0 bases, and 6 bases lay outside the gene matches. From germline, CDR1 is SGHRS and CDR2 YFSETQ. This CDR3 is built from 15 residues. This CDR3 reads CASSLASTGGDGYTF. The DNA of the CDR3 is TGCGCCAGCAGCTTGGCCTCGACAGGGGGGGATGGCTACACCTTC.

The J gene is TRBJ2-1, the V gene TRBV4-1; D possibly corresponds to TRBD2 (6 bases). The germline V gene has CDR1 MGHRA and CDR2 YSYEKL. The V end lost 1 base, the J end lost 7 bases, and 11 bases lay between the germline ends. The CDR3 contains 14 residues. CDR3 sequence reads: CASSQAIGGNEQFF. The CDR3 nucleotides read TGCGCCAGCAGCCAAGCCATTGGGGGGAATGAGCAGTTCTTC.

The V call is TRBV6-5, the J call TRBJ1-1; D might be TRBD1 (6 bases). Germline V gene data show CDR1 as MNHEY and CDR2 as SVGAGI. The CDR3 has 15 amino acids. Between the trimmed V and J ends, which lost 0 bases and 4 bases, there was a span of 12 bases. CDR3 in amino acids: CASSYSPGVITEAFF. The CDR3 nucleotides read TGTGCCAGCAGTTACTCCCCAGGGGTGATCACTGAAGCTTTCTTT.